This T cell receptor (beta chain) was sequenced during a study of radiation and T cells in renal cell carcinoma. To note about this clone: Its antigen is as yet unknown.

Germline CDR1 reads LNHDA; CDR2 reads SQIVND (reference sequence). The CDR3 runs 13 residues. Germline trimming cut 10 bases from V and 5 bases from J; bases unmatched to any gene: 8. Assay used: immunoSEQ multiplex PCR; TCRdb lists only in-frame clones, some missing. The table has 100,000 to 150,000 clones, 81% seen once. Whole-study results and caveats: Top tumor clonotypes rose in blood 2 weeks post-radiation, then contracted.

Stated time point: blood 2 weeks post-SBRT. Treatment here: 15 Gy SBRT to primary tumor, nephrectomy 4 weeks later. Clear cell pathology was present in this patient's renal cell carcinoma. The sample consisted of blood, taken from a patient whose treatment included radiotherapy and nephrectomy. The sequence came from a man in his fifties or sixties with renal cell carcinoma. The J gene is TRBJ1-5, the V gene TRBV19, with 7 bases that match TRBD1. This CDR3 reads CATTDRIYQPQHF. The CDR3 nucleotides are TGTGCCACCACGGACAGGATTTATCAGCCCCAGCATTTT.